Sequencing of this TCR beta chain was carried out in a study of blood T cell repertoires in COVID-19. As for the study in general: Donors in the United States, Italy and Spain gave samples during acute or convalescent COVID-19. The analysed material was cDNA or gDNA that came from T cells, B-cell-depleted T cells, or PBMCs.

Original analysis: Estimated nucleated cell counts came from reference gene primer amplification. Libraries were prepared by immunoSEQ multiplex PCR; TCRdb keeps only in-frame clonotypes and omits some of them. D and trimming come from the DNA, and the V and J calls and clone size come from that table. Of about 360,000 clones in the sample, 70% to 90% were seen once. V lost 5 bases and J 2 bases, leaving 15 bases between the germline ends. The CDR3 consists of 15 residues. Germline-derived CDR1 and CDR2 are MGHRA and YSYEKL. The source material was peripheral blood. The TCR originated in a human donor in a cohort sampled during active COVID-19. J is TRBJ2-5 and V is TRBV4-1, with a possible D match to TRBD2 (6 bases). The CDR3 is CASSGLGLPQETQYF. CDR3 DNA sequence: TGCGCCAGCAGCGGACTGGGACTGCCACAAGAGACCCAGTACTTC.